The 8 T cell receptor beta chains below were found in one sample sequenced in a study of blood T cell repertoires in COVID-19. Only in-frame clones appear in the TCRdb table, and some are missing; sequencing was by immunoSEQ multiplex PCR. The sample has some 150,000 clones; 78% are singletons. The sequencing input was peripheral blood. These receptors came from an older man with acute or convalescent COVID-19.

CDR3 region: CASSAQGVNTEAFF. The CDR3 DNA reads as TGTGCCAGCAGTGCACAGGGTGTGAACACTGAAGCTTTCTTT. This rearrangement joins TRBV6-4 to TRBJ1-1; D is perhaps TRBD1 (6 bases). CDR1 is MRHNA and CDR2 is SNTAGT in the germline V gene. V lost 4 bases, J lost 0 bases, and 9 bases lay in between. This CDR3 has 14 residues.

This clone was seen only a few times. The V and J genes are TRBV28 and TRBJ2-2; TRBD1 agrees at 7 bases. Unmatched junction bases numbered 9, after V lost 4 bases and J lost 1 base. CDR1 and CDR2 from the germline V gene are MDHEN and SYDVKM. The CDR3 spans 17 residues. The CDR3 sequence: CASSSPSRDRNTGELFF. The CDR3 nucleotides are TGTGCCAGCAGTTCCCCCTCCCGGGACAGGAACACCGGGGAGCTGTTTTTT.

The V call is TRBV10-3, the J call TRBJ2-2; D might be TRBD1 (5 bases). V shed 6 bases and J shed 4 bases, with 15 bases lying between them. Looked up from germline, CDR1 is ENHRY and CDR2 is SYGVKD. The CDR3 runs 15 residues. CDR3: CAISQGQGSTGELFF. CDR3 DNA: TGTGCCATCAGCCAGGGTCAAGGGTCCACCGGGGAGCTGTTTTTT.

This chain uses TRBV2 with TRBJ2-2; TRBD1 aligns across 8 bases. The CDR3 is 15 amino acids. Germline V gene lookup returns CDR1 SNHLY and CDR2 FYNNEI. The V and J ends lost 6 bases and 3 bases, in that order; junction bases with no gene match: 6. CDR3 nucleotides: TGTGCCAGCAGCGTGGACAGGGCGGACACCGGGGAGCTGTTTTTT. It is translated as CASSVDRADTGELFF.

The CDR3 region is CASSITGTGRTEAFF. The CDR3 nucleotides are TGTGCCAGTAGTATTACGGGGACAGGGAGAACTGAAGCTTTCTTT. The V gene is TRBV19, the J gene TRBJ1-1, with 9 bases aligning to TRBD1. Germline assignment: CDR1 LNHDA and CDR2 SQIVND (reference sequence). V lost 3 bases to trimming and J lost 5 bases; unmatched junction nucleotides: 7. The CDR3 contains 15 residues.

Only a few counts were recorded for this clone. The V call is TRBV5-4, the J call TRBJ2-1; possibly TRBD1 for D (6 bases). The CDR3 contains 14 residues. Between the trimmed V and J ends, which lost 4 bases and 0 bases, there was a span of 8 bases. Germline assignment: CDR1 SGHNT and CDR2 YYREEE (reference sequence). The CDR3 sequence: CASSVTGSYNEQFF. In DNA form, the CDR3 reads TGTGCCAGCAGCGTGACAGGCTCCTACAATGAGCAGTTCTTC.

This clone was seen many times. The same CDR3 is also encoded by other DNA sequences in this sample. The chain joins TRBV12-3 or TRBV12-4 to TRBJ1-3; no reliable D call. The CDR3 consists of 13 residues. The V end lost 5 bases, the J end lost 0 bases, and 5 bases lay between the germline ends. The CDR3 coding sequence is TGTGCCAGCAGTACTTCCTCTGGAAACACCATATATTTT. It is translated as CASSTSSGNTIYF.

This clone is a singleton in its sample. The chain combines TRBV11-2 with TRBJ2-3; 8 bases map to TRBD1. V lost 3 bases to trimming and J lost 6 bases; unmatched junction nucleotides: 5. This CDR3 spans 14 amino acids. CDR1 is SGHAT, CDR2 FQNNGV, per germline. In DNA, the CDR3 is TGTGCCAGCAGCTTGCGGACAGGGAAGGATACGCAGTATTTT. The encoded protein is CASSLRTGKDTQYF.